What follows describes a single T cell receptor (beta chain). These data originate in a study of blood T cell repertoires in COVID-19. Across the study: From T cells, B-cell-depleted T cells, or PBMCs came the material, which was cDNA or gDNA.

In the study's own analysis: Quantification of nucleated cells was approximated via reference gene primer amplification. Sequencing used immunoSEQ multiplex PCR; TCRdb keeps in-frame clones, though not all of them. V and J calls and clone size come straight from that table; D and trimming were deduced from the DNA. The table includes about 180,000 clones, approximately 83% detected once. This TCR was recovered from a man aged 60-69 years with acute or convalescent COVID-19. Sequences were obtained from peripheral blood.

CDR3 loop: CASSRYSGVGTYEQYF. The CDR3 region has the DNA TGTGCCAGCAGTAGATACTCAGGGGTTGGGACCTACGAGCAGTACTTC. The chain uses TRBV6-2 or TRBV6-3 and TRBJ2-7; TRBD1 might be the D (6 bases). The CDR3 covers 16 residues. V lost 5 bases and J lost 2, with 19 bases in between. The germline V gene encodes CDR1 MNHEY and CDR2 SVGEGT.